The TCR beta chain under discussion was sequenced for a study of blood T cell repertoires in COVID-19. For the study at large: Some COVID-19 samples were acute and others convalescent; all came from the United States, Italy and Spain. T cells, B-cell-depleted T cells, or PBMCs provided the cDNA or gDNA that served as material.

Original handling: Using reference gene primer amplification, nucleated cell counts were estimated. Data came from immunoSEQ multiplex PCR; TCRdb stores just in-frame clones and leaves some out. The V and J calls and clone size are taken from that table; D and trimming were inferred from the DNA. The sample yields tens of thousands of clones, roughly 84% seen once. V was cut by 3 bases and J by 0 bases, with 9 bases left in between. CDR1 and CDR2 from the germline V gene are KGHDR and SFDVKD. The CDR3 contains 15 residues. Sequenced input: peripheral blood. The V and J genes are TRBV24-1 and TRBJ2-3; D gene uncertain. The sequence was collected from a man between 50 and 59 years old with active COVID-19. The CDR3 is CATSDETGSTDTQYF. In nucleotides, the CDR3 is TGTGCCACCAGTGATGAGACCGGGAGCACAGATACGCAGTATTTT.